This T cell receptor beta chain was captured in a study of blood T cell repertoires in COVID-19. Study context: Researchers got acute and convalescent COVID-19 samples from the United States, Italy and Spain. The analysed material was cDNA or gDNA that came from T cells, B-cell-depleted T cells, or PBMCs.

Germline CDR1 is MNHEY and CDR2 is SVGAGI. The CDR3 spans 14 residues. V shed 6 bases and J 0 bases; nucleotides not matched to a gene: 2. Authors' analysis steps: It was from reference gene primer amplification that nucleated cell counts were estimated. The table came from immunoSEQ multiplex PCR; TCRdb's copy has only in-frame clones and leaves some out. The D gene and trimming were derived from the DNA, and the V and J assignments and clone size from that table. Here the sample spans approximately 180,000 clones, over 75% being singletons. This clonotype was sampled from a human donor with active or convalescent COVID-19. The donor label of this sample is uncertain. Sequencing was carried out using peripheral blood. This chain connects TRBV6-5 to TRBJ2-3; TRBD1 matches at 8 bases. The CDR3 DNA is TGTGCCAGCAGAGACAGGGGAAGCACAGATACGCAGTATTTT. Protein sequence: CASRDRGSTDTQYF.